This record looks at one TCR beta chain sequence and its context. The specificity of this receptor is unknown. Base qualities are not at hand, and no much larger clone is one base apart. Libraries were made using the immunoSEQ multiplex PCR assay. The table was pulled from immuneACCESS by TCRdb, which kept in-frame rearrangements only. Such tables lose some clones; where checked, under half of the loss comes from unresolved V genes, and the rest has no known cause. The sample profile shows about 57,000 clones; approximately 90% of them were found once. The top ten clonotypes cover 0.8% to 1% of the sample. This sample is drawn from a study of control samples from healthy donors and cancer patients (TCRdb year 2020). There are 12 amino acids in the CDR3, from cysteine to phenylalanine inclusive. Only CDR3 DNA is held: 36 bases, read in frame from base 1. The germline V gene provides CDR1 MNHEY and CDR2 SVGEGT. Trimming takes 4 bases off V and 15 bases off J; junction bases not matched to a gene: 8.

Sequencing was performed on PBMCs. This receptor was identified in a man younger than 45 with colorectal cancer. The sequence links TRBV6-2 or TRBV6-3 to TRBJ2-1; TRBD2 matches 8 bases in the middle. The DNA reads as follows: TGTGCCAGCAGTTTTAGCGGGGAACGGTTGTTCTTC. It codes for CASSFSGERLFF.